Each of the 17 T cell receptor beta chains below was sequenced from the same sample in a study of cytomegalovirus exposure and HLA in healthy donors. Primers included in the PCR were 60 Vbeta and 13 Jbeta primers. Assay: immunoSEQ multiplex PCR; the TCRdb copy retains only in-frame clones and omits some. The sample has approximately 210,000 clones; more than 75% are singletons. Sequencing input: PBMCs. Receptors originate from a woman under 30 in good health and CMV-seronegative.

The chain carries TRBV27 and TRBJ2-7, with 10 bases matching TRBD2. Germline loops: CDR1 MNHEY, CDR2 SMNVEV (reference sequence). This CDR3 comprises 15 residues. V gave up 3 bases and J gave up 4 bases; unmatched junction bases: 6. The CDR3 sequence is CASSFSGTSVYEQYF. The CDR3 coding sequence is TGTGCCAGCAGTTTCTCCGGGACTAGCGTTTACGAGCAGTACTTC.

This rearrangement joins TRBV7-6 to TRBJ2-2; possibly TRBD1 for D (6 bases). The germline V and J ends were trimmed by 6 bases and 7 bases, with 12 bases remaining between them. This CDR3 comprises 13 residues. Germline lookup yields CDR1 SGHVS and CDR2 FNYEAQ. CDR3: CASRVSRGGELFF. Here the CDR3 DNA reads TGTGCCAGCAGGGTTAGCAGGGGCGGGGAGCTGTTTTTT.

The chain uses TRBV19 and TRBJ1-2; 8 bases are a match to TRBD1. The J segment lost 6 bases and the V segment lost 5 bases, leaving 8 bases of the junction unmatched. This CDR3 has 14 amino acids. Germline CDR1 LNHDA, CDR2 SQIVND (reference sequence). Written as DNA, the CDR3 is TGTGCCAGTAGTCTCAGACAGGGGAGGAATGGCTACACCTTC. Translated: CASSLRQGRNGYTF.

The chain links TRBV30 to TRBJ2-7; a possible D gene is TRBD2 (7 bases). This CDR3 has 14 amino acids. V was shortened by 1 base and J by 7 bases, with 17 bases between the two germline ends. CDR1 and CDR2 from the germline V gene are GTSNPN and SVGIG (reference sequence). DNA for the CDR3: TGTGCCTGGAGTGACGGGGGGCCTCTTTGGGAGCAGTACTTC. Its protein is CAWSDGGPLWEQYF.

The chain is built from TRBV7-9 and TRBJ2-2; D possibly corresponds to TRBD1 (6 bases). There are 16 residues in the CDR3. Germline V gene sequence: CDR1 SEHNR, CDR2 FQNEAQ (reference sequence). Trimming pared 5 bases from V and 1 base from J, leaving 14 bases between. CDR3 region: CASSIPGAMNTGELFF. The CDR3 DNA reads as TGTGCCAGCAGCATCCCAGGGGCGATGAACACCGGGGAGCTGTTTTTT.

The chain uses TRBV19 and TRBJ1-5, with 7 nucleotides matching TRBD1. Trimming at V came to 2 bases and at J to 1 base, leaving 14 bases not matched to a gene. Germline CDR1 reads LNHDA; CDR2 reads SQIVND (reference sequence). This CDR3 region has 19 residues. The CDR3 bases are TGTGCCAGTAGTATAATAGAGGGGGCCACCCTTCCAAGCAATCAGCCCCAGCATTTT. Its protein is CASSIIEGATLPSNQPQHF.

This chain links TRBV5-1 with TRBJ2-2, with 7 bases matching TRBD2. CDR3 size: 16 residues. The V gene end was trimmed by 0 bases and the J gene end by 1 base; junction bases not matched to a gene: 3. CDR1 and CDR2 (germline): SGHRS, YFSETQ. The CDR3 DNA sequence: TGCGCCAGCAGCTTGGCGGGGGGACGGAACACCGGGGAGCTGTTTTTT. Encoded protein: CASSLAGGRNTGELFF. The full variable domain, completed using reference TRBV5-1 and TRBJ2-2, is KAGVTQTPRYLIKTRGQQVTLSCSPISGHRSVSWYQQTPGQGLQFLFEYFSETQRNKGNFPGRFSGRQFSNSRSEMNVSTLELGDSALYLCASSLAGGRNTGELFFGEGSRLTVL.

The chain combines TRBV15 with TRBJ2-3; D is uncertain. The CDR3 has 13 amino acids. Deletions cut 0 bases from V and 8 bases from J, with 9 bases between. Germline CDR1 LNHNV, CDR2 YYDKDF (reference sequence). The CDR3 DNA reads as TGTGCCACCAGCAGAGAGGGCCCCCTTACGCAGTATTTT. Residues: CATSREGPLTQYF.

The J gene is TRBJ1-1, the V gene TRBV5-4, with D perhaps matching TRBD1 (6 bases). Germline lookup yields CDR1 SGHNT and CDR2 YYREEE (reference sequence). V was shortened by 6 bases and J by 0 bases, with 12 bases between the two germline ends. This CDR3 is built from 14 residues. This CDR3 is CASTNGQLNTEAFF. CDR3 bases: TGTGCCAGCACGAATGGACAGCTGAACACTGAAGCTTTCTTT.

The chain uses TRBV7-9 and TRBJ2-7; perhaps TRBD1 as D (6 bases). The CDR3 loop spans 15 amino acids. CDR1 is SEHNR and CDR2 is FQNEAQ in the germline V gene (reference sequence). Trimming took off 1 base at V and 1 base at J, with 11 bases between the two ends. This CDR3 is CASSLDRALSYEQYF. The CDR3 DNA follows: TGTGCCAGCAGCTTAGACAGGGCTCTTTCCTACGAGCAGTACTTC.

The CDR3: CASSNSGSQQFF. Written as DNA, the CDR3 is TGTGCCAGCAGTAATAGCGGAAGCCAGCAGTTCTTC. V usage is TRBV7-2 and J usage is TRBJ2-1, with D perhaps matching TRBD2 (6 bases). Germline V gene lookup returns CDR1 SGHTA and CDR2 FQGNSA. The CDR3 has 12 residues. Trimming shortened V by 6 bases and J by 11 bases, and 14 bases separated the two germline ends.

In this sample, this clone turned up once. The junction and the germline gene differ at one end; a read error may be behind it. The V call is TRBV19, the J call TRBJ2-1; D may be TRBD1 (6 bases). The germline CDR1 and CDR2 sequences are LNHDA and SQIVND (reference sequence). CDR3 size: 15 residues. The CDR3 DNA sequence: TGTGCCAGTAGTGTAGACAGGCTCGAGCTGAATGAGCAGTTCTTC. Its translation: CASSVDRLELNEQFF.

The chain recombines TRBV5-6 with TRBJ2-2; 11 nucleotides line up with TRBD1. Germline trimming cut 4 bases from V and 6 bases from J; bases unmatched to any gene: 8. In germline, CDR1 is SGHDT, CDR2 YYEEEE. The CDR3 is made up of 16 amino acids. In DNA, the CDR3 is TGTGCCAGCAGCCTGAGGACAGGGGGCGCCCCCGGGGAGCTGTTTTTT. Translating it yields CASSLRTGGAPGELFF.

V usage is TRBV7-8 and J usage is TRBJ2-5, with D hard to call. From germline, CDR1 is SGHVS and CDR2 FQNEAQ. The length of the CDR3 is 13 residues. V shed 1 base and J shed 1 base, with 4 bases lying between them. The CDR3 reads CASSLDSQETQYF. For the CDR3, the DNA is TGTGCCAGCAGCTTAGATAGCCAAGAGACCCAGTACTTC. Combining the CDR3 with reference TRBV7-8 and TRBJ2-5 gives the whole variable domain GAGVSQSPRYKVAKRGQDVALRCDPISGHVSLFWYQQALGQGPEFLTYFQNEAQLDKSGLPSDRFFAERPEGSVSTLKIQRTQQEDSAVYLCASSLDSQETQYFGPGTRLLVL.

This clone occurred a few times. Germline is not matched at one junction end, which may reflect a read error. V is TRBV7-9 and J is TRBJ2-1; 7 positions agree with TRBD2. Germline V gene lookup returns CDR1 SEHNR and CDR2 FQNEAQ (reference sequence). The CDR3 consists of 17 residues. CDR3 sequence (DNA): TGTTCCAGCAGCTTTAGCGGGCCCCCCCTCTACCACAATGAGCAGTTCTTC. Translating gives CSSSFSGPPLYHNEQFF.

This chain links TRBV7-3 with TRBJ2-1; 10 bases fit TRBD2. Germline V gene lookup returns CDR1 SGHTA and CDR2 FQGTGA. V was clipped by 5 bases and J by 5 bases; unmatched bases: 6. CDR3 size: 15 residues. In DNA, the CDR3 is TGTGCCAGCAGCCCCTTAGCGGGAGGCCACAATGAGCAGTTCTTC. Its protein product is CASSPLAGGHNEQFF.

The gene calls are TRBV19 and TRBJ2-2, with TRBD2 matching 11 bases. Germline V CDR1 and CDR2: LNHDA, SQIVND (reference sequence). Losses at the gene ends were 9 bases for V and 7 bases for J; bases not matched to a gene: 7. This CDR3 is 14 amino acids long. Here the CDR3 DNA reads TGTGCCAGCAGGACTAGCGGGTCGGTCGGGGAGCTGTTTTTT. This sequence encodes CASRTSGSVGELFF.